This note documents a single T cell receptor beta chain sequence. In this sample, this clonotype turned up many times. Its specific antigen is unknown. The input lacks base qualities; no much larger clone sits a single base away. Library prep was done by PCR. TCRdb lists the instrument as NextSeq 500. Bulk TCR libraries were generated as previously described, with the TCR primers listed in Table S5 used. Total RNA was purified with the Qiagen AllPrep DNA/RNA kit. Before any analysis, reads coming from multiple sequencing runs of the same library were combined into one pool. On the study's bioinformatics: Only reads with exact TCR constant sequence were kept, trimmed to 150 nt, and grouped by their 12-nt molecular barcodes. Reads in each barcode group were sub-clustered using a 15% Levenshtein threshold, and a quality-weighted consensus sequence was built for each RNA molecule. Non-functional sequences were removed, as were lower-count sequences one edit away from another. Based on a fit of two negative binomial distributions, barcode sub-clusters having less than 20% of the maximum read count were discarded. The public reads were reanalyzed by TCRdb: fastp trimming at Q25, MiXCR alignment, in-frame beta chains only. Under each unique CDR3 protein, matching rows form one entry showing the most common genes and DNA. TCRdb's processing, not the authors', yielded these V and J calls. This sample holds some 89,000 distinct CDR3 sequences; approximately 25% were observed only once. The ten largest clones add up to approximately 0.94% of the sample.

This record comes from a study of molecular identifiers for immune sequencing clone quantification listed by TCRdb under 2018. For the wider study: For a replicate experiment, RNA from roughly 20,000 or 100,000 naive CD8 T cells was divided into five aliquots, and four of the five aliquots were sequenced. CD8 T cells were used in a methods study to benchmark molecular-identifier clustering-based TCR repertoire sequencing (MIDCIRS) and TCR RNA copy counting. Results the study describes overall, beyond this receptor: Highly expanded clone sizes could be underestimated if identical TCR molecules share a barcode. When barcode sub-clustering was omitted, TCR diversity was inflated by chimeric consensus sequences, with chimeras reaching as high as 47%. Naive libraries contained spiked-in Jurkat TCR RNA (roughly 10 copies' worth), which is not part of the donor repertoire. Approximately 3.3 recovered TCR RNA copies per cell were obtained by modeling, versus about 9.7 by digital PCR, implying a capture efficiency of 25% to 35%. In CMV-specific effector cells, over 97% of molecules were held by clones above 20 RNA copies, whereas under 1% of molecules were held by such clones in naive cells. A single cell's worth of spiked-in Jurkat TCR RNA was reported detectable even among one million naive CD8 T cells.

Naive CD8 T cell libraries were made from approximately 20,000 to 1,000,000 sorted cells using 10%, 30% or 50% of purified RNA. Naive CD8 T cells, defined as CD8+CD4-CCR7+CD45RA+, were FACS-sorted into RLT Plus buffer on a BD FACSAria II. To test detection sensitivity, Jurkat RNA equivalent to ten TCR copies was spiked into samples of about 18,000-1,000,000 naive CD8 T cells. Enrichment of CD8 T cells was performed with RosetteSep CD8+ T Cell Enrichment Cocktail and Ficoll-Paque, after which ACK red cell lysis was carried out. V and J are truncated by 3 bases and 0 bases respectively, leaving an intervening sequence of 8 bases. The germline V gene (reference sequence) specifies DFQATT as CDR1 and SNEGSKA as CDR2. The CDR3 runs 13 amino acids, cysteine and phenylalanine included. The DNA shown is the 39-base CDR3, in frame from base 1.

The specimen was naive CD8+ T cells from blood, with Jurkat cell RNA spiked in. The cell subset or site tag for this specimen amounts to: FACS-sorted CD8+CD4-CCR7+CD45RA+ naive T cells. This receptor was taken from a human donor in good health. Some libraries in this study had Jurkat cell RNA spiked in. The rearranged chain carries TRBV20-1 and TRBJ2-5; the D gene is possibly TRBD2, with 5 bases matching. The CDR3 protein is CSASREYQETQYF. In nucleotides, the sequence is TGCAGTGCTAGTAGGGAGTACCAAGAGACCCAGTACTTC.